This T cell receptor (beta chain) was recorded in a study of cytomegalovirus exposure and HLA in healthy donors. Study in general: A prior study identified 90 million to 120 million unique TCR beta sequences from some 200 million T cells. General observations from the study: Overall, approximately 150 TCR beta chains were annotated as cytomegalovirus-associated. The majority of TCR sequences were rare, yet some public TCRs appeared in many donors.

This clone was observed a handful of times. What it binds is unknown. Germline CDR1 SGHNT, CDR2 YYREEE (reference sequence). The CDR3 is made up of 16 amino acids. V shed 4 bases and J 2 bases; nucleotides not matched to a gene: 7. This PCR relied on a set of 60 Vbeta primers and 13 Jbeta primers. Sequencing used immunoSEQ multiplex PCR; TCRdb keeps in-frame clones, though not all of them. The data contain fewer than 180,000 clones, around 60% of them singletons. Sequenced: PBMCs. The V call is TRBV5-4, the J call TRBJ2-5; 11 nucleotides align to TRBD2. The clonotype originates from a woman between 55 and 75 years old in good health and CMV-seropositive. The CDR3 DNA reads TGTGCCAGCAGCCCGACTAGCGGGGAGGGTCAAGAGACCCAGTACTTC. This gives the protein CASSPTSGEGQETQYF.